This T cell receptor (beta chain) derives from a study of memory CD4+ T cells and cytomegalovirus serostatus. Study background: Donors were healthy Belgian adults, fewer than ten CMV seropositive and 20 to 30 seronegative. Whole-study findings and limits: Of 164 reported CMV TCRbeta sequences, about 67 were found in memory CD4+ repertoires. Repertoires predicted CMV serostatus with median bootstrapped AUC of 0.95.

Regarding this clone: The antigen remains unidentified.

The method was immunoSEQ multiplex PCR; TCRdb's version includes in-frame clones alone and lacks a portion of them. The table lists about 96,000 clones, 80% of them singletons. Germline-derived CDR1 and CDR2 are MNHNY and SVGAGI (reference sequence). The V end was cut by 1 base, the J end by 6 bases, with 10 bases between. The CDR3 length is 14 residues. Single viable CD3+CD4+CD8-CD45RO+ cells were sorted as the memory CD4+ T cells. Positive selection with CD4 microbeads enriched total CD4+ T cells. Sequenced sample: memory CD4+ T cells from blood. The clonotype was recovered from an adult in good health and CMV-seropositive. The V call is TRBV6-6, the J call TRBJ1-5; D is possibly TRBD1 (5 bases). CDR3 in DNA: TGTGCCAGCAGTTACTTGGGGGAAGGTCAGCCCCAGCATTTT. Encoded protein: CASSYLGEGQPQHF.